The T cell receptor (beta chain) described here comes from a study of blood T cell repertoires in COVID-19. Study processing details: Amplification of reference gene primers was used by the study to estimate nucleated cell counts. Sequenced by immunoSEQ multiplex PCR; TCRdb stores in-frame clones only, minus some. V and J calls and clone size are given by that table; D and trimming were obtained from the DNA. Among roughly 350,000 clones listed, approximately 90% were seen once. The V gene lost 4 bases and the J gene lost 8 bases, with 21 bases spanning the gap. This CDR3 has 16 amino acids. Germline V gene lookup returns CDR1 SGHTA and CDR2 FQGNSA.

The TCR was taken from a young woman who had recovered from COVID-19. J is TRBJ1-5 and V is TRBV7-2; TRBD1 might be the D (5 bases). Sequenced input: peripheral blood. CDR3 sequence (DNA): TGTGCCAGCAGCTATGGCCGGGACTCCCATGCGGAGCCCCAGCATTTT. This codes for CASSYGRDSHAEPQHF.